The rows below give T cell receptor beta chains drawn from one sample of a study of Ad26.COV2.S vaccination and SARS-CoV-2 variants. Only in-frame clones appear in the TCRdb table, and some are missing; sequencing was by immunoSEQ multiplex PCR. The sample has roughly 700,000 clones; roughly 90% are singletons. This specimen was peripheral blood, taken in a trial of Ad26.COV2.S vaccine versus placebo. The receptors originated from a person aged 18-60 years who received the Ad26.COV2.S COVID-19 vaccine or a placebo. The CDR3 runs from the conserved cysteine through the conserved F or W. D genes are given only for firm matches. A clone size is listed for some rows: how often the clone was seen (once, few, many), or a class if it is expanded.

d_gene,abundance,j_gene,v_gene,CDR3aa,CDR3nt
NA,once,TRBJ2-3,TRBV5-4,CASRLAATDTQYF,TGTGCCAGCAGACTAGCCGCGACAGATACGCAGTATTTT
TRBD1,NA,TRBJ1-1,TRBV18,CASSPPGQGPNLNTEAFF,TGTGCCAGCTCACCTCCAGGACAGGGACCAAACTTGAACACTGAAGCTTTCTTT
TRBD1,NA,TRBJ1-5,TRBV3-1/TRBV3-2,CASSQNRGRNQPQHF,TGTGCCAGCAGCCAAAACAGGGGGAGGAATCAGCCCCAGCATTTT
TRBD1,NA,TRBJ1-5,TRBV24-1,CATGTGGQPQHF,TGTGCCACCGGGACAGGTGGTCAGCCCCAGCATTTT
TRBD1,NA,TRBJ2-1,TRBV6-1,CASSEPGRGRSEQFF,TGTGCCAGCAGTGAACCGGGCAGGGGGCGGAGTGAGCAGTTCTTC
TRBD1,NA,TRBJ2-7,TRBV6-1,CASSEAGQWSYEQYF,TGTGCCAGCAGTGAAGCGGGACAGTGGTCCTACGAGCAGTACTTC
NA,NA,TRBJ1-5,TRBV6-5,CASSSPGDNQPQHF,TGTGCCAGCAGTTCCCCTGGGGACAATCAGCCCCAGCATTTT
NA,NA,TRBJ2-2,TRBV27,CASSLRNTGELFF,TGTGCCAGCAGTCTGCGGAACACCGGGGAGCTGTTTTTT
NA,NA,TRBJ1-1,TRBV19,CASMGGYTEAFF,TGTGCCAGTATGGGGGGCTACACTGAAGCTTTCTTT
NA,NA,TRBJ2-1,TRBV27,CASSLQGPDNEQFF,TGTGCCAGCAGTTTGCAGGGCCCCGACAATGAGCAGTTCTTC
NA,NA,TRBJ2-5,TRBV27,CASGRTGGRETQYF,TGTGCCAGCGGGAGAACCGGGGGGCGAGAGACCCAGTACTTC
NA,NA,TRBJ2-2,TRBV2,CASSERFWQANTGELFF,TGTGCCAGCAGTGAGCGGTTTTGGCAGGCGAACACCGGGGAGCTGTTTTTT
TRBD1,once,TRBJ2-5,TRBV5-5,CASSRDRWGETQYF,TGTGCCAGCAGCCGGGACAGATGGGGAGAGACCCAGTACTTC
NA,NA,TRBJ1-5,TRBV30,CAWSLRGNQPQHF,TGTGCCTGGAGTCTCAGGGGCAATCAGCCCCAGCATTTT
NA,few,TRBJ1-1,TRBV4-1,CASSQEYPAGTEAFF,TGCGCCAGCAGCCAAGAGTACCCGGCGGGCACTGAAGCTTTCTTT
NA,NA,TRBJ1-4,TRBV19,CASSILAMGGTTNEKLFF,TGTGCCAGTAGTATCCTGGCGATGGGTGGAACAACTAATGAAAAACTGTTTTTT
NA,NA,TRBJ1-6,TRBV6-5,CASSYSGQGNSPLHF,TGTGCCAGCAGTTACTCGGGCCAGGGGAATTCACCCCTCCACTTT
TRBD1,NA,TRBJ1-1,TRBV7-8,CASTRGRGLDEAFF,TGTGCCAGCACCCGGGGCAGGGGGCTTGATGAAGCTTTCTTT
NA,NA,TRBJ1-1,TRBV13,CASSPKFGEAFF,TGTGCCAGCAGCCCCAAGTTCGGTGAAGCTTTCTTT
TRBD1,NA,TRBJ2-3,TRBV5-6,CASSLDRQGSTDTQYF,TGTGCCAGCAGCTTGGACCGACAGGGGAGCACAGATACGCAGTATTTT
NA,NA,TRBJ2-5,TRBV2,CASSAQLGLETQYF,TGTGCCAGCAGTGCCCAGTTGGGGTTGGAGACCCAGTACTTC
NA,NA,TRBJ2-7,TRBV19,CASSISGPISYEQYF,TGTGCCAGTAGTATTTCGGGACCTATCTCCTACGAGCAGTACTTC
NA,NA,TRBJ1-4,TRBV3-1/TRBV3-2,CASSQEGGQKLFF,TGTGCCAGCAGCCAAGAAGGGGGGCAAAAACTGTTTTTT
NA,NA,TRBJ2-3,TRBV5-1,CASGRDSSTDTQYF,TGCGCCTCCGGGCGGGACTCTAGCACAGATACGCAGTATTTT
TRBD2,NA,TRBJ2-5,TRBV30,CAWSTGGGRGKTQYF,TGTGCCTGGAGTACGGGCGGCGGGAGGGGCAAGACCCAGTACTTC
TRBD2,NA,TRBJ2-2,TRBV9,CASSSRLASTGELFF,TGTGCCAGCAGCAGTAGACTAGCGAGCACCGGGGAGCTGTTTTTT
NA,NA,TRBJ1-6,TRBV5-1,CASSLGSGESPLHF,TGCGCCAGCAGCTTGGGATCGGGAGAATCACCCCTCCACTTT
NA,NA,TRBJ1-2,TRBV5-4,CASSLDRRGYTF,TGTGCCAGCAGCTTAGACAGACGGGGCTACACCTTC
NA,NA,TRBJ1-4,TRBV5-1,CASSLQGFSEKLFF,TGCGCCAGCAGCCTCCAGGGATTCAGTGAAAAACTGTTTTTT
NA,NA,TRBJ1-5,TRBV5-1,CASSLEGNSNQPQHF,TGCGCCAGCAGCTTGGAGGGAAATAGCAATCAGCCCCAGCATTTT
TRBD1,NA,TRBJ1-2,TRBV29-1,CTGQTGGGGYTF,TGCACCGGCCAGACAGGGGGCGGTGGCTACACCTTC
NA,NA,TRBJ2-2,TRBV11-2,CASSLANRAGELFF,TGTGCCAGCAGCTTAGCCAACCGGGCCGGGGAGCTGTTTTTT
NA,NA,TRBJ1-4,TRBV30,CAWRAQINEKLFF,TGTGCCTGGAGGGCCCAGATTAACGAAAAACTGTTTTTT
TRBD2,once,TRBJ2-7,TRBV19,CASSMFLAGGTYEQYF,TGTGCCAGTAGTATGTTCCTAGCGGGAGGGACCTACGAGCAGTACTTC
TRBD1,NA,TRBJ1-4,TRBV5-1,CASSPGQGLNEKLFF,TGCGCCAGCAGCCCGGGACAGGGGCTTAATGAAAAACTGTTTTTT
NA,NA,TRBJ2-1,TRBV19,CASSIIGAKDEQFF,TGTGCCAGTAGTATAATAGGGGCGAAGGATGAGCAGTTCTTC
TRBD1,NA,TRBJ1-6,TRBV5-1,CASSLEGQGYNSPLHF,TGCGCCAGCAGCCTGGAGGGACAGGGGTATAATTCACCCCTCCACTTT
NA,NA,TRBJ2-6,TRBV19,CASSKGIGANVLTF,TGTGCCAGTAGTAAGGGAATTGGGGCCAACGTCCTGACTTTC
NA,NA,TRBJ2-5,TRBV12-3/TRBV12-4,CASSLREETQYF,TGTGCCAGCAGTTTGAGGGAAGAGACCCAGTACTTC
NA,NA,TRBJ2-1,TRBV6-2/TRBV6-3,CASSYVAASYNEQFF,TGTGCCAGCAGTTACGTAGCGGCCTCCTACAATGAGCAGTTCTTC
NA,NA,TRBJ1-2,TRBV27,CASAPGGKGYGYTF,TGTGCCAGTGCCCCTGGGGGGAAGGGCTATGGCTACACCTTC
NA,NA,TRBJ1-2,TRBV5-1,CASSLVTGAGAGYTF,TGCGCCAGCAGCTTGGTGACAGGTGCCGGAGCGGGCTACACCTTC
NA,NA,TRBJ2-2,TRBV19,CASSIVRGTGELFF,TGTGCCAGTAGTATTGTCCGAGGGACCGGGGAGCTGTTTTTT
NA,once,TRBJ2-1,TRBV19,CASSTSRGNEQFF,TGTGCCAGTAGTACATCCAGGGGAAATGAGCAGTTCTTC
TRBD1,NA,TRBJ1-2,TRBV19,CASSARTGGSYGYTF,TGTGCCAGTAGCGCCCGGACAGGGGGTAGCTATGGCTACACCTTC